Sequencing of this T cell receptor (beta chain) was carried out in a study of shared clonotypes between healthy human individuals. Clones were read by immunoSEQ multiplex PCR, and TCRdb kept only the in-frame ones, dropping some. In the table there are roughly 2.2 million clones, roughly 92% of which are singletons. After removal of 7 bases from V and 7 bases from J, the junction contained 7 bases not matched to a gene. The CDR3 runs 15 residues. Per the germline V gene, CDR1 is SGHRS and CDR2 is YFSETQ. Sequenced input: naive CD4+ T cells from PBMCs. Stated subset: CD45RA+ positively selected. This sequence joins TRBV5-1 and TRBJ2-1; 14 nucleotides agree with TRBD2. This receptor was taken from a man younger than 35 in good health. Some clones in this sample may be carry-over from other donors' samples. CDR3 residues: CASAPGTSGRNEQFF. The CDR3 DNA sequence: TGCGCCAGCGCGCCCGGGACTAGCGGGAGAAATGAGCAGTTCTTC.